These T cell receptor beta chains were read from a single sample in a study of T-cell reconstitution after alpha-beta-depleted transplantation in children. TCRdb re-called the PCR reads with MiXCR, one entry per CDR3 protein. The table shows around 490,000 distinct CDR3 sequences, with 9.5% to 12% occurring only once. The source was PBMCs, mostly from graft donor cells, collected 180 days after TCRalphabeta/CD19-depleted stem cell transplant. These TCRs come from a female patient aged 2-9 years who had a stem cell transplant for aplastic anemia, so the T cells may come from the graft donor. The CDR3 runs from the conserved cysteine through the conserved F or W. D genes are given only for firm matches. Rows give clone size only sometimes, using once, few, many, or a class for an expanded clone.

15,-,many,TRBJ1-2,TRBV25-1,CASSEYPRENYGYTF
15,TRBD2,many,TRBJ2-7,TRBV6-2/TRBV6-3,CASRLAGSGTYEQYF
14,-,-,TRBJ2-5,TRBV28,CASRSGSLGETQYF
17,TRBD1,few,TRBJ2-1,TRBV5-6,CASSLGAGQGLYNEQFF
13,-,few,TRBJ1-2,TRBV5-1,CASSLAGSGGYTF
15,-,-,TRBJ2-7,TRBV4-3,CASSWGPGLPYEQYF
14,-,-,TRBJ2-4,TRBV5-1,CASSTTIAKNIQYF
14,TRBD1,many,TRBJ2-1,TRBV5-1,CASREQGPYNEQFF
19,TRBD2,-,TRBJ2-1,TRBV4-3,CASSQGWLAGVASYNEQFF
14,-,many,TRBJ2-7,TRBV29-1,CSVRPGLGTYEQYF
15,TRBD1,many,TRBJ2-5,TRBV24-1,CATCPGGTGRETQYF
15,-,many,TRBJ2-1,TRBV12-3/TRBV12-4,CASSPGGRGYNEQFF
12,-,few,TRBJ1-1,TRBV19,CASTAWNTEAFF
14,TRBD1,many,TRBJ1-5,TRBV7-2,CASSPDRGDQPQHF
12,-,-,TRBJ1-2,TRBV29-1,CSVERVRYGYTF
14,TRBD2,few,TRBJ2-1,TRBV7-2,CASSFLAVGNEQFF
14,-,many,TRBJ2-6,TRBV5-1,CASNEGPGANVLTF
16,-,once,TRBJ2-1,TRBV5-4,CASSLAERRSYNEQFF
15,TRBD1,-,TRBJ2-7,TRBV28,CASSLSGTGGVEQYF
15,-,-,TRBJ1-1,TRBV5-1,CASSPDRRGHTEAFF
18,-,few,TRBJ1-2,TRBV5-1,CASSLRLPPTDRVYGYTF
16,TRBD2,-,TRBJ2-1,TRBV9,CASSPGLAGGLGEQFF
15,-,many,TRBJ1-4,TRBV7-9,CASSRGRIRNEKLFF
15,-,few,TRBJ1-2,TRBV10-3,CAISAGHMYHYGYTF
13,TRBD1,few,TRBJ2-7,TRBV29-1,CSVELGDSYEQYF
15,-,few,TRBJ1-5,TRBV7-2,CASSFYRDNNQPQHF
15,TRBD2,few,TRBJ2-7,TRBV5-1,CASSLFTSGSYEQYF